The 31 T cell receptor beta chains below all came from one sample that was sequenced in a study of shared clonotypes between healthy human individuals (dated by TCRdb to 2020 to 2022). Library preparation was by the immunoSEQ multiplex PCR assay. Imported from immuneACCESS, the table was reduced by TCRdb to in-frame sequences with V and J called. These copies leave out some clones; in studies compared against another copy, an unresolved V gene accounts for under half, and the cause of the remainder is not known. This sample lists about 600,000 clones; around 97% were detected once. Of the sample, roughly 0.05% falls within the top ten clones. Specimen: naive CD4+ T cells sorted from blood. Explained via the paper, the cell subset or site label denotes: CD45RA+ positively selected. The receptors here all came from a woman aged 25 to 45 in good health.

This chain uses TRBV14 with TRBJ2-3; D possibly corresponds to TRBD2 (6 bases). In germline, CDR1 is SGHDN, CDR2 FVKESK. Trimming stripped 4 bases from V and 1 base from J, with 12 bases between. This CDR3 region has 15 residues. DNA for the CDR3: TGTGCCAGCAGCCGGGGGTCGGGAGGCACAGATACGCAGTATTTT. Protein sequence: CASSRGSGGTDTQYF.

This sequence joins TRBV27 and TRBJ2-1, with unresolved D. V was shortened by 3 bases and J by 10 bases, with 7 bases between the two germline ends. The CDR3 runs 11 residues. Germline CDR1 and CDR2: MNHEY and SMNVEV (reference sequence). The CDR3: CASSFVGEQFF. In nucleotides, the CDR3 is TGTGCCAGCAGTTTCGTGGGAGAGCAGTTCTTC.

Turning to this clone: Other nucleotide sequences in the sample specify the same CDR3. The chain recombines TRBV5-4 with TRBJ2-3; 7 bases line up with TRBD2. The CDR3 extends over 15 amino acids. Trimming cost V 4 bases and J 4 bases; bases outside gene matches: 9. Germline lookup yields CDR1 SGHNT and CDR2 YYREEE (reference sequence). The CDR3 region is CASSLTGGGADTQYF. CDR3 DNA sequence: TGTGCCAGCAGCCTCACGGGGGGTGGTGCAGATACGCAGTATTTT. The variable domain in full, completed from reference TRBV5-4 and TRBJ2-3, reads ETGVTQSPTHLIKTRGQQVTLRCSSQSGHNTVSWYQQALGQGPQFIFQYYREEENGRGNFPPRFSGLQFPNYSSELNVNALELDDSALYLCASSLTGGGADTQYFGPGTRLTVL.

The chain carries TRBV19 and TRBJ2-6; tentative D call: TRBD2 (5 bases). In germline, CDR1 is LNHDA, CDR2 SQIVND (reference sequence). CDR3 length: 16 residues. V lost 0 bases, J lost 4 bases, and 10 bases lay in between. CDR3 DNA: TGTGCCAGTAGTATAGATCGCGGGTCGGGGGCCAACGTCCTGACTTTC. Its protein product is CASSIDRGSGANVLTF.

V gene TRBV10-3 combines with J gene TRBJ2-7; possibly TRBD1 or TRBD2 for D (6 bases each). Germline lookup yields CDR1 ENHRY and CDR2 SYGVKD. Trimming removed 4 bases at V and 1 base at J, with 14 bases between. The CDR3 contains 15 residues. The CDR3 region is CAISGGGTSSYEQYF. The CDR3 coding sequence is TGTGCCATCAGTGGAGGGGGGACATCTTCCTACGAGCAGTACTTC.

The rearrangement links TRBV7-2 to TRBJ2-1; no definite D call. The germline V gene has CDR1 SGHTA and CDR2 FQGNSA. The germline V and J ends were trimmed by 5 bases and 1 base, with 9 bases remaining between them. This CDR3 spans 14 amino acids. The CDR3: CASSPYGSYNEQFF. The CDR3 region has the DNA TGTGCCAGCAGCCCCTACGGTTCCTACAATGAGCAGTTCTTC.

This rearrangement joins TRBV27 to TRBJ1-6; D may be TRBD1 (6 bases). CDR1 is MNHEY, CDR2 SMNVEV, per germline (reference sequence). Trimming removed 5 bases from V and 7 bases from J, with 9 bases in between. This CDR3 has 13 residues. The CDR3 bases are TGTGCCAGCAGTCGCACAGGGAATTCACCCCTCCACTTT. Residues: CASSRTGNSPLHF.

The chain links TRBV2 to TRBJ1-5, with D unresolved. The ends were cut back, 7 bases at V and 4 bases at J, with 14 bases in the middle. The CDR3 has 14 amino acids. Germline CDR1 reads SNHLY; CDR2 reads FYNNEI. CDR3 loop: CASTESRVNQPQHF. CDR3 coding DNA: TGTGCCAGCACCGAAAGTCGGGTAAATCAGCCCCAGCATTTT.

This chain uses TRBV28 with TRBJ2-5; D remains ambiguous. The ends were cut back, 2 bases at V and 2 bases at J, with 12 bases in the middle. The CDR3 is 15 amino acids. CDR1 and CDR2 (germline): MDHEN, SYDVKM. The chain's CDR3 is CASSLMGNLQETQYF. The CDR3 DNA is TGTGCCAGCAGTTTAATGGGAAACTTACAAGAGACCCAGTACTTC.

The CDR3 bases are TGTGCCAGCAGGTGGACCGGGACTAGCGGGAGATCCAATGAGCAGTTCTTC. Encoded protein: CASRWTGTSGRSNEQFF. V gene TRBV7-9 combines with J gene TRBJ2-1; TRBD2 agrees at 14 bases. V lost 6 bases to trimming and J lost 6 bases; unmatched junction nucleotides: 10. This CDR3 has 17 amino acids. The germline V gene has CDR1 SEHNR and CDR2 FQNEAQ (reference sequence).

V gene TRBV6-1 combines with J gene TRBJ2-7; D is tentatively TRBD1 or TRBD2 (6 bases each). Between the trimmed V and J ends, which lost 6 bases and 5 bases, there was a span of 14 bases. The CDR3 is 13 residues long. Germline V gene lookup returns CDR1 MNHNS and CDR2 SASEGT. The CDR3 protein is CASSTSGGNEQYF. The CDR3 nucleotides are TGTGCCAGCAGCACCTCCGGGGGCAACGAGCAGTACTTC.

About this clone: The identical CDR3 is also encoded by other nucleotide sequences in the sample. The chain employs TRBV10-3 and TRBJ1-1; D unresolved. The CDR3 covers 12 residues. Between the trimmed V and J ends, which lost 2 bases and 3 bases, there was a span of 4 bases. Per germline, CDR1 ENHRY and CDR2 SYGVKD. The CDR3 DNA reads TGTGCCATCAGTGAGGGGGACACTGAAGCTTTCTTT. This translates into CAISEGDTEAFF.

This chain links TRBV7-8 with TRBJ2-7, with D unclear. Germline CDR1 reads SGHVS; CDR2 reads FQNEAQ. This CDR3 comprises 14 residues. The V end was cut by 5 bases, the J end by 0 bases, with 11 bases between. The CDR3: CASSTMESSYEQYF. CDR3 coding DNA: TGTGCCAGCAGCACAATGGAGAGCTCCTACGAGCAGTACTTC. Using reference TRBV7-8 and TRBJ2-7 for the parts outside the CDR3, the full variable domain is GAGVSQSPRYKVAKRGQDVALRCDPISGHVSLFWYQQALGQGPEFLTYFQNEAQLDKSGLPSDRFFAERPEGSVSTLKIQRTQQEDSAVYLCASSTMESSYEQYFGPGTRLTVT.

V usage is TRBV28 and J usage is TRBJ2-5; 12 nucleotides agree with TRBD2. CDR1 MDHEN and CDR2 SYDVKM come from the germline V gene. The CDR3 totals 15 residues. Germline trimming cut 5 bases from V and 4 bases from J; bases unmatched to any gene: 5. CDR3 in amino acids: CASSTSGRRGETQYF. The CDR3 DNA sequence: TGTGCCAGCAGTACTAGCGGGAGGCGGGGAGAGACCCAGTACTTC.

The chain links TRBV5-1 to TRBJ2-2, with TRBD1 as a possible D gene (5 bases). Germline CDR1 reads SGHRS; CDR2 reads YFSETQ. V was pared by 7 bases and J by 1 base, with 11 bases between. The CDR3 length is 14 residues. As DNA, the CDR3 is TGCGCCAGCGGGGCCGCTGGGAACACCGGGGAGCTGTTTTTT. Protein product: CASGAAGNTGELFF.

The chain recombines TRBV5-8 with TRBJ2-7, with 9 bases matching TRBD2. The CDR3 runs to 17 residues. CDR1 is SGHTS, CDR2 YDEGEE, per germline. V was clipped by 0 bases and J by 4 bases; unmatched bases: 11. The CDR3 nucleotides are TGTGCCAGCAGCTTGGCCTTAGCGGGAAGCGGGGGGTACGAGCAGTACTTC. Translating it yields CASSLALAGSGGYEQYF.

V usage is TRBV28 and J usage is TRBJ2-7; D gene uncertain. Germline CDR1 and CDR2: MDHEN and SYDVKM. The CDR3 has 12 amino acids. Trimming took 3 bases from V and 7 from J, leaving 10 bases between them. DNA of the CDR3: TGTGCCAGCAGTTTTAAGCCACGAGAGCAGTACTTC. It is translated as CASSFKPREQYF.

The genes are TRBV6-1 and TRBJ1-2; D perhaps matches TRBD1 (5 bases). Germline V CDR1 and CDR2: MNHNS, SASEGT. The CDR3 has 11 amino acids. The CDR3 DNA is TGTGCGTCGAACGGGGGCTATGGCTACACCTTC. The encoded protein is CASNGGYGYTF.

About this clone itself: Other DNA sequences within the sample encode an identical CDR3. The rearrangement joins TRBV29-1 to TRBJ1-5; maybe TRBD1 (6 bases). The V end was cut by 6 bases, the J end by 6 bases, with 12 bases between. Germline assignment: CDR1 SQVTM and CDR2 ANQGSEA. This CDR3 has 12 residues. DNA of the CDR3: TGCAGCGTAGGGGGGGGCGGTCAGCCCCAGCATTTT. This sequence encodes CSVGGGGQPQHF.

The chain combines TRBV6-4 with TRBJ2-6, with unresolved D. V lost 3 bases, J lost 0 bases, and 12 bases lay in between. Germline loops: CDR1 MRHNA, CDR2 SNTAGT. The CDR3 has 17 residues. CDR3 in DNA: TGTGCCAGCAGTGAAATTCCAGGAGACTCTGGGGCCAACGTCCTGACTTTC. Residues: CASSEIPGDSGANVLTF.

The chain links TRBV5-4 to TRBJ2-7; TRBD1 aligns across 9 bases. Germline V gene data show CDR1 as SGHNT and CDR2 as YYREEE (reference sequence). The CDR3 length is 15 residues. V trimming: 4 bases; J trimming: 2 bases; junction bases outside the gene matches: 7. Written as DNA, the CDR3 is TGTGCCAGCAGCACCGGGACAGGGATAGCCTACGAGCAGTACTTC. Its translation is CASSTGTGIAYEQYF.

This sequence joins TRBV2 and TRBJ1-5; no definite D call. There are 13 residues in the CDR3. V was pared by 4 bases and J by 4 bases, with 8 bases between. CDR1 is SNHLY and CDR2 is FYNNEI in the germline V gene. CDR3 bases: TGTGCCAGCAGTGGTTCTACAAATCAGCCCCAGCATTTT. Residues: CASSGSTNQPQHF.

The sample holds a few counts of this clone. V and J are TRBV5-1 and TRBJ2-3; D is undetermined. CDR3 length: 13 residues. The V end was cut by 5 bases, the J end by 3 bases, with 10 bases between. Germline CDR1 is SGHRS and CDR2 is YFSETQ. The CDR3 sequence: CASSSTITDTQYF. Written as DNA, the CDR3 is TGCGCCAGCAGTTCAACGATTACAGATACGCAGTATTTT.

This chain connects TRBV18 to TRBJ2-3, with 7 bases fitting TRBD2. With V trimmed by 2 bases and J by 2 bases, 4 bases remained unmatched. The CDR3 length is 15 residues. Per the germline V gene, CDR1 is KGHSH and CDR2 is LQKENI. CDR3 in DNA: TGTGCCAGCTCACCATCCGGGACTACCACAGATACGCAGTATTTT. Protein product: CASSPSGTTTDTQYF.

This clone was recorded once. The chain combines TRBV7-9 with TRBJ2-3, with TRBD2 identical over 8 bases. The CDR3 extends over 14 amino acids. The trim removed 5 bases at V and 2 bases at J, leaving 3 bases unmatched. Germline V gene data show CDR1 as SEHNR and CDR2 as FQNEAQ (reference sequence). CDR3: CASSNGLATDTQYF. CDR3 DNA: TGTGCCAGCAGCAACGGACTAGCCACAGATACGCAGTATTTT.

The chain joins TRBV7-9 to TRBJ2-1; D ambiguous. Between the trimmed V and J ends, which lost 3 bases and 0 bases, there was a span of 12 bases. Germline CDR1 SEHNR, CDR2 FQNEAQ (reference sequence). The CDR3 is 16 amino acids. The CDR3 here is CASSFLEVFSYNEQFF. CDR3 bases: TGTGCCAGCAGCTTCCTAGAGGTCTTCTCCTACAATGAGCAGTTCTTC.

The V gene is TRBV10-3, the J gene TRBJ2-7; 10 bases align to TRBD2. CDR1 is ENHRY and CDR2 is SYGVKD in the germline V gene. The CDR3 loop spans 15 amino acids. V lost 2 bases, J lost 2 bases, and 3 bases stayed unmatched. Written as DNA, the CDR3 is TGTGCCATCAGTGAGACTAGCGGGGCAACCTACGAGCAGTACTTC. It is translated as CAISETSGATYEQYF.

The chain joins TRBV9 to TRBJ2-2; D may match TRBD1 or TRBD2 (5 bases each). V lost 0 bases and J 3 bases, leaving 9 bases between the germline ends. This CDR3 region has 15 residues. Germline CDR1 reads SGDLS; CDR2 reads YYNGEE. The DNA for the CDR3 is TGTGCCAGCAGCGTAGACGGGACGTACACCGGGGAGCTGTTTTTT. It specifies CASSVDGTYTGELFF.

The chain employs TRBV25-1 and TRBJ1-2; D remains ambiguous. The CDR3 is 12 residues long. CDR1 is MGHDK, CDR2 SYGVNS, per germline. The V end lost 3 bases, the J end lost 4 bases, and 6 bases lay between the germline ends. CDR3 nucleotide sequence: TGTGCCAGCAGTGAGGACCGCTATGGCTACACCTTC. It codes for CASSEDRYGYTF.

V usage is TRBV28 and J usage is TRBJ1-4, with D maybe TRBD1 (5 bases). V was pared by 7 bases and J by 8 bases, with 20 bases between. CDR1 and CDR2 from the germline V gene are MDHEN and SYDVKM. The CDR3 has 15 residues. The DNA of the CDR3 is TGTGCCAGCAACCCCAGAGGGGATCCGGGCGAAAAACTGTTTTTT. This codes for CASNPRGDPGEKLFF.

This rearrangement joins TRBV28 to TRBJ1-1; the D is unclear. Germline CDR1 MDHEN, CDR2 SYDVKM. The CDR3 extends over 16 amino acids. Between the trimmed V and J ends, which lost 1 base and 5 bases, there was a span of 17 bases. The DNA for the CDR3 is TGTGCCAGCAGTTTATTCTCAGGCTCCAGAGTTACTGAAGCTTTCTTT. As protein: CASSLFSGSRVTEAFF. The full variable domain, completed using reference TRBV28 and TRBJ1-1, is DVKVTQSSRYLVKRTGEKVFLECVQDMDHENMFWYRQDPGLGLRLIYFSYDVKMKEKGDIPEGYSVSREKKERFSLILESASTNQTSMYLCASSLFSGSRVTEAFFGQGTRLTVV.